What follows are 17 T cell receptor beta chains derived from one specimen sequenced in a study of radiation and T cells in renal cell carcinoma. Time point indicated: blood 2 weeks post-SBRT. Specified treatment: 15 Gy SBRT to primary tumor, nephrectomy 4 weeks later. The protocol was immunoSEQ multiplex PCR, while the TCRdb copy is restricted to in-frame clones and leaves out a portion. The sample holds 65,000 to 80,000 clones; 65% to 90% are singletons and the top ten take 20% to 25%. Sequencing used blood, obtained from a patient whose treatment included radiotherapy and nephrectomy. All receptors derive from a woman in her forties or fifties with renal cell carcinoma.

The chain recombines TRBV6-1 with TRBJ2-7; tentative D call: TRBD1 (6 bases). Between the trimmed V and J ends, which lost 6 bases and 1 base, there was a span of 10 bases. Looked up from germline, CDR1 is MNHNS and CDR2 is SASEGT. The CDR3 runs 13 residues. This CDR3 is CASRDRQSYEQYF. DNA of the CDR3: TGTGCCAGCAGAGACAGGCAATCCTACGAGCAGTACTTC.

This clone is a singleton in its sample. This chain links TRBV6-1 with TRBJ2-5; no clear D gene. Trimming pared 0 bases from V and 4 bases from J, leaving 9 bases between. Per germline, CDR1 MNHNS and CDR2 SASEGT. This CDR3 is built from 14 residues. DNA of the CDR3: TGTGCCAGCAGTGAAGCGCCCAGGTTAGAGACCCAGTACTTC. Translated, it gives CASSEAPRLETQYF.

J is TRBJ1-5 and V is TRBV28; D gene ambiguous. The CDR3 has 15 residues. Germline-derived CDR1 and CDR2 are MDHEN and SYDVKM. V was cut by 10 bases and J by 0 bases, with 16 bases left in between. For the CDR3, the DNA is TGTGCCATCGCCAAACAGAGGTATAGCAATCAGCCCCAGCATTTT. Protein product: CAIAKQRYSNQPQHF.

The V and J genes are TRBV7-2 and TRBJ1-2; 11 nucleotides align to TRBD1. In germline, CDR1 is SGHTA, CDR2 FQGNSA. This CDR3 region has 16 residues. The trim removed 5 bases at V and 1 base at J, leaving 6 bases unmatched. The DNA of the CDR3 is TGTGCCAGCAGCCCGGCGGGGACAGGGGGTAACTATGGCTACACCTTC. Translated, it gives CASSPAGTGGNYGYTF.

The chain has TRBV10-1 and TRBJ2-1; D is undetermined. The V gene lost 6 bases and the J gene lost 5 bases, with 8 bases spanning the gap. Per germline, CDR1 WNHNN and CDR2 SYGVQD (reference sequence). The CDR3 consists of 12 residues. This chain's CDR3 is CASSDPDNEQFF. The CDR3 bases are TGCGCCAGCAGCGACCCGGACAATGAGCAGTTCTTC.

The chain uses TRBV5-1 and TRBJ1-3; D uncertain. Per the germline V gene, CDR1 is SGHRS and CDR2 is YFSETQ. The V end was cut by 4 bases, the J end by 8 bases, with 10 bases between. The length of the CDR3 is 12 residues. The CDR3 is CASSTKADTIYF. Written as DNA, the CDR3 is TGCGCCAGCAGCACGAAGGCGGACACCATATATTTT. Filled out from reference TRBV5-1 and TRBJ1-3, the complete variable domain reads KAGVTQTPRYLIKTRGQQVTLSCSPISGHRSVSWYQQTPGQGLQFLFEYFSETQRNKGNFPGRFSGRQFSNSRSEMNVSTLELGDSALYLCASSTKADTIYFGEGSWLTVV.

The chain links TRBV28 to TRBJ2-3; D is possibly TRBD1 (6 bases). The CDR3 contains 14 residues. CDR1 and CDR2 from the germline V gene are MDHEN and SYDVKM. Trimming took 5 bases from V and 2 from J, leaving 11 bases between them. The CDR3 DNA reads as TGTGCCAGCAGTCTAACAGGGCCCACAGATACGCAGTATTTT. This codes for CASSLTGPTDTQYF. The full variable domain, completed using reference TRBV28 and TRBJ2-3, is DVKVTQSSRYLVKRTGEKVFLECVQDMDHENMFWYRQDPGLGLRLIYFSYDVKMKEKGDIPEGYSVSREKKERFSLILESASTNQTSMYLCASSLTGPTDTQYFGPGTRLTVL.

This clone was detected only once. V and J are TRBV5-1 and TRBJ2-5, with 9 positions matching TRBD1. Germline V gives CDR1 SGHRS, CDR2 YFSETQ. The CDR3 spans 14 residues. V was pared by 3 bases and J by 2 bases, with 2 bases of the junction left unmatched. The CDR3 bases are TGCGCCAGCAGCTCGACAGGGGGGCAAGAGACCCAGTACTTC. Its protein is CASSSTGGQETQYF.

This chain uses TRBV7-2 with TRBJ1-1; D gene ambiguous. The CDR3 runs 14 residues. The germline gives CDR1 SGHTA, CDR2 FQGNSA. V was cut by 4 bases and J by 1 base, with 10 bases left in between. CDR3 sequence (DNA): TGTGCCAGCAGCTCCCCAACAAGGAACACTGAAGCTTTCTTT. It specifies CASSSPTRNTEAFF. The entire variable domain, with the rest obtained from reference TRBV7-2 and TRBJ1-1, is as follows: GAGVSQSPSNKVTEKGKDVELRCDPISGHTALYWYRQSLGQGLEFLIYFQGNSAPDKSGLPSDRFSAERTGGSVSTLTIQRTQQEDSAVYLCASSSPTRNTEAFFGQGTRLTVV.

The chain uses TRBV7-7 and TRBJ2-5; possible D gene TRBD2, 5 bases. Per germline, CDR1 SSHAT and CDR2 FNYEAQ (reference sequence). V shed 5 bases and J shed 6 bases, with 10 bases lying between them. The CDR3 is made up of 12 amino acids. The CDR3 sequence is CASSAHGKTQYF. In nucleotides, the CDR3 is TGTGCCAGCAGCGCCCACGGGAAGACCCAGTACTTC.

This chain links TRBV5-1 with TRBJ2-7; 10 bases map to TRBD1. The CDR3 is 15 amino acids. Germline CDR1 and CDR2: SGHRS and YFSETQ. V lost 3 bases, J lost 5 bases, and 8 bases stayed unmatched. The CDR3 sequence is CASSSQGQGPHEQYF. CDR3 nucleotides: TGCGCCAGCAGCTCACAGGGACAGGGGCCCCACGAGCAGTACTTC.

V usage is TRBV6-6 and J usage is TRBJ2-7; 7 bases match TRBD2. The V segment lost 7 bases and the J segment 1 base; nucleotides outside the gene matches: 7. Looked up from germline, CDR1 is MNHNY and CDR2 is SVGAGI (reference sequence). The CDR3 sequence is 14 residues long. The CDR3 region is CASTHAAGSYEQYF. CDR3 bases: TGTGCCAGCACCCACGCAGCGGGATCCTACGAGCAGTACTTC.

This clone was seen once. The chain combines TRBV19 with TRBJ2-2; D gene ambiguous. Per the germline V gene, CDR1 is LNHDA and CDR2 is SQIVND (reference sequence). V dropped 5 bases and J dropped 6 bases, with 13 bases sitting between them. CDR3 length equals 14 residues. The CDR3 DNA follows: TGTGCCAGTAGTGAGTTAGGTAGGGCCGGGGAGCTGTTTTTT. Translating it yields CASSELGRAGELFF.

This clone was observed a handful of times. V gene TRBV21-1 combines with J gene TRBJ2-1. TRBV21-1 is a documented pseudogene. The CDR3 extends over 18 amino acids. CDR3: CASSPKPIDHISYNEQFF. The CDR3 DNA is TGTGCCAGCAGCCCAAAGCCGATCGACCATATCTCCTACAATGAGCAGTTCTTC.

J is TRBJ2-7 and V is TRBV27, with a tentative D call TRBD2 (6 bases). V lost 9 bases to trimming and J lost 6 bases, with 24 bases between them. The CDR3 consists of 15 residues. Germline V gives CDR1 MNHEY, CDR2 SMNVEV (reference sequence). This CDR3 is CASSSLRDWTGEQYF. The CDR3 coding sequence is TGTGCCAGTTCCTCGCTCCGGGACTGGACCGGCGAGCAGTACTTC.

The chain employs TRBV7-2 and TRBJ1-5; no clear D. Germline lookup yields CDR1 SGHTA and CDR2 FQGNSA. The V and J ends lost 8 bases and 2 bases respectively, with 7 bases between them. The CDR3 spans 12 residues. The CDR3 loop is CASCLGNQPQHF. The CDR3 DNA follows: TGTGCCAGCTGCCTGGGCAATCAGCCCCAGCATTTT.

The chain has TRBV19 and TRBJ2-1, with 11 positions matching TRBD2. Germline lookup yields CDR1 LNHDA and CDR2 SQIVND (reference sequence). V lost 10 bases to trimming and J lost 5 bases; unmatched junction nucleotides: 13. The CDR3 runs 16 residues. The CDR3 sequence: CATAILAGETNNEQFF. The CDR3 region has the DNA TGTGCCACCGCGATACTAGCGGGAGAGACGAACAATGAGCAGTTCTTC.